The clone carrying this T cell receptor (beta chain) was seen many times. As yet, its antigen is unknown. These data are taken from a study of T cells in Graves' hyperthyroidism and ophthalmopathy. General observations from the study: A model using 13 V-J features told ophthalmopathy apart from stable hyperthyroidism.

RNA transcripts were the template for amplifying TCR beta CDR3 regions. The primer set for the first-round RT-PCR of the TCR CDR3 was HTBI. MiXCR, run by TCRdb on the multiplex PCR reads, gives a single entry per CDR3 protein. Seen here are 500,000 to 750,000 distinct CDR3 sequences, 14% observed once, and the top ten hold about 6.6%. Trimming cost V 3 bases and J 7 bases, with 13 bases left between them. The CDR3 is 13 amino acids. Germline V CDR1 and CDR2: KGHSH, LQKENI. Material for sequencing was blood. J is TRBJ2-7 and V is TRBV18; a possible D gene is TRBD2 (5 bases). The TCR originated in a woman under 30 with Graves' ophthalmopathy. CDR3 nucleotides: TGTGCCAGCTCACCGGCGGCACCGGGAGAGCAGTACTTC. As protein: CASSPAAPGEQYF.